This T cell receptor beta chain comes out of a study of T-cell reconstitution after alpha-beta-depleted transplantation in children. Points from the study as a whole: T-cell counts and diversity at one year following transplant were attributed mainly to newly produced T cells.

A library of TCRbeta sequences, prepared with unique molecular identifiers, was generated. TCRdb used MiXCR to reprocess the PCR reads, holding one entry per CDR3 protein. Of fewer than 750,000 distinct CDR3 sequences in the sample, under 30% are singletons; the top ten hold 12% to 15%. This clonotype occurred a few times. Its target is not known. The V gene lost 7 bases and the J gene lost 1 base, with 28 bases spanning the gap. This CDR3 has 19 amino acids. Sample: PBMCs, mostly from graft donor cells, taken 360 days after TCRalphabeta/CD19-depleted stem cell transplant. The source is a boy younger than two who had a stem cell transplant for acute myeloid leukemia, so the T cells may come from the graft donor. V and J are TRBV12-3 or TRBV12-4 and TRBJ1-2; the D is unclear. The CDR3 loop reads CASTLFWSDTGGLNYGYTF. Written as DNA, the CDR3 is TGTGCCAGCACTCTCTTTTGGAGTGACACGGGAGGGCTTAACTATGGCTACACCTTC.